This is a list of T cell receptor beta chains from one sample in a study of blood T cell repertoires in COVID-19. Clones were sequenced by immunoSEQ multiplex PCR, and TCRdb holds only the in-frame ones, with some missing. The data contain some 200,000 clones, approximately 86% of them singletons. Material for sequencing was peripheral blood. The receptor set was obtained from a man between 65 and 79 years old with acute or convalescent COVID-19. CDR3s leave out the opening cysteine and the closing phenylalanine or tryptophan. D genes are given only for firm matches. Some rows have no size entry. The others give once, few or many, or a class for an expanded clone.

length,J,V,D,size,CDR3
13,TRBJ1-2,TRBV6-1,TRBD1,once,ASSEWDRANYGYT
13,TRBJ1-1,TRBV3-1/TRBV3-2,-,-,ASSLRGRGYAEAF
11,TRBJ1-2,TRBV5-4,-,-,ASSLDRNYGYT
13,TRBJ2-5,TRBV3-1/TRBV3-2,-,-,ASSQDGGDGETQY
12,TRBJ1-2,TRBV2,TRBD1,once,ASSSTLGQGVCT
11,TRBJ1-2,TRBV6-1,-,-,ASSEVGGYGYT
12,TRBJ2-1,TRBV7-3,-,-,ASSLTKGKNEQF
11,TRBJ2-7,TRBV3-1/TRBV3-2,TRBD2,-,ASSQREGGLVY
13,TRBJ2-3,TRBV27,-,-,ASSKQGRMADTQY
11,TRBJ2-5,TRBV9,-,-,ASSVSSQETQY
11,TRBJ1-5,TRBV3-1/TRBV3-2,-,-,ASSQAGYQPQH
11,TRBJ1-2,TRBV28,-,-,ASSLVAGPGYT
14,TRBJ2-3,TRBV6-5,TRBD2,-,ASSSSIAGRTDTQY
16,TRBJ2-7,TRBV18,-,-,ASSPTDTVAERLYEQY
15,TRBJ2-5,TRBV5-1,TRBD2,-,ASSLAGLAGGPETQY
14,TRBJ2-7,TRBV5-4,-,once,ASSPDSPISSYEQY
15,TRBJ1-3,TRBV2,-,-,ASSERGRRSSGNTIY
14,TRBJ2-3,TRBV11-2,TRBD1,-,ASSRSRDRGLHTQY
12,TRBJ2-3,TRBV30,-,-,AWSASTQLGSQY
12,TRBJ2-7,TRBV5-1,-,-,ASSLEARAAEQY
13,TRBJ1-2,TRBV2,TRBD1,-,ASSEGTGRYYGYT
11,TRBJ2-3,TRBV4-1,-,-,ASSQDHSDTQY
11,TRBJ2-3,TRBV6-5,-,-,ASTRAGTDTQY
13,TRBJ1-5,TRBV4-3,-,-,ASSQGEGSPEPQH
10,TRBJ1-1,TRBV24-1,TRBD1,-,ANWTGDYEAF